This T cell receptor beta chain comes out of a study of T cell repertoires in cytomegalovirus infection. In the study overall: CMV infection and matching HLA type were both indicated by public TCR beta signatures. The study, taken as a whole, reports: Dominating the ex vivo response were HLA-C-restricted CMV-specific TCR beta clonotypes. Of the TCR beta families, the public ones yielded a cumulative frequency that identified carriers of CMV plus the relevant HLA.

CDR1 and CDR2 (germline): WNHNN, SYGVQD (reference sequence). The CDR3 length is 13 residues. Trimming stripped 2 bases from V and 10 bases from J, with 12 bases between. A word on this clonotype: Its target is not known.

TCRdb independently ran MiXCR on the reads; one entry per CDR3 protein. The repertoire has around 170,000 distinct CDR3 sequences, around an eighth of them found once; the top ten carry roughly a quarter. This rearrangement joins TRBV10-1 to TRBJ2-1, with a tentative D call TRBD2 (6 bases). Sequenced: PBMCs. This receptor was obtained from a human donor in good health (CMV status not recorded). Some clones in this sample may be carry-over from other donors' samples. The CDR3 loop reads CASSEPGVEEQFF. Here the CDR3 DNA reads TGCGCCAGCAGTGAGCCGGGAGTAGAAGAGCAGTTCTTC.